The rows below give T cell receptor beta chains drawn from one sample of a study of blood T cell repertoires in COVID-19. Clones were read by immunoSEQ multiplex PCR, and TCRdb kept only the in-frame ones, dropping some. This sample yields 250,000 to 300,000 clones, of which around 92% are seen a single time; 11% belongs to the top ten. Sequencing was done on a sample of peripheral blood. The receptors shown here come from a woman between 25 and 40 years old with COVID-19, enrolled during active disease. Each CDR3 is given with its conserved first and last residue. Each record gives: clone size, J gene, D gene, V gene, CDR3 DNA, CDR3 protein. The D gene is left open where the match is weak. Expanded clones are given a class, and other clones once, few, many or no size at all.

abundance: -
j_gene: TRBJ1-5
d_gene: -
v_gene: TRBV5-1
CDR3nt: TGCGCCAGCAGCCCGATCGGCCGGGATCAGCCCCAGCATTTT
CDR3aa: CASSPIGRDQPQHF

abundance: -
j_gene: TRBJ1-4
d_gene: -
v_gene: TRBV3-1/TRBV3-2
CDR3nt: TGTGCCAGCAGCCAGGGCCGGAAACTGTTTTTT
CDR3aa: CASSQGRKLFF

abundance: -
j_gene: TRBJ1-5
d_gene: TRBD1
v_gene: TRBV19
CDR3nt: TGTGCCAGTAGTACACAGGGGGCGGTTCAGCCCCAGCATTTT
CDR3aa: CASSTQGAVQPQHF

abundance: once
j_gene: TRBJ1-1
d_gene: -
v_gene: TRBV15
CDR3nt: TGTGCCACCAGCAGAGCCGCGCACAGGAACACTGAAGCTTTCTTT
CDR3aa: CATSRAAHRNTEAFF

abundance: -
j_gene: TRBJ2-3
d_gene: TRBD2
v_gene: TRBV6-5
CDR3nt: TGTGCCAGCAGTTACTCGATGGGACTAGCATCAGATACGCAGTATTTT
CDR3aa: CASSYSMGLASDTQYF

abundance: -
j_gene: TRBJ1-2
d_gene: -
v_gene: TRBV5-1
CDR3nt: TGCGCCAGCAGCTTGGCTCCGGATCAGGGACTCGGTGGCTACACCTTC
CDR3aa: CASSLAPDQGLGGYTF

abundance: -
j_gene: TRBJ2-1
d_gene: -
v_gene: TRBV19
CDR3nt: TGTGCCAGTAGTATAGTGGGCAGCAATGAGCAGTTCTTC
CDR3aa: CASSIVGSNEQFF

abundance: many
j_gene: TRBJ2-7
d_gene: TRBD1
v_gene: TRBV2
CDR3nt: TGTGCCAGCAGCCTTCAGGGGGCGGGCGAGCAGTACTTC
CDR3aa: CASSLQGAGEQYF

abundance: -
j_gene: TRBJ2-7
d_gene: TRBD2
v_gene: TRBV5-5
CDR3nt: TGTGCCAGCAGCTTTAGACTAGCAGGGCGCTACGAGCAGTACTTC
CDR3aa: CASSFRLAGRYEQYF

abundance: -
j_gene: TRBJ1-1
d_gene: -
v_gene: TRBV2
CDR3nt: TGTGCCGCACAGGGTGGGGGTGATGAAGCTTTCTTT
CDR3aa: CAAQGGGDEAFF

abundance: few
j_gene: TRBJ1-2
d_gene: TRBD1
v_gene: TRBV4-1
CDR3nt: TGCGCCAGCAGCCCCCCTCAGGGGGGCTATGGCTACACCTTC
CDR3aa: CASSPPQGGYGYTF

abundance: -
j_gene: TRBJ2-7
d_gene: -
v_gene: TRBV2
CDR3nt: TGTGCCAGCAGTTCCCCTTGGCAGACCTACGAGCAGTACTTC
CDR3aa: CASSSPWQTYEQYF

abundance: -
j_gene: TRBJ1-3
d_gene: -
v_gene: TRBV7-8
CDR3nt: TGTGCCAGCAGCCGGGGGGCAGGGGACGGAAACACCATATATTTT
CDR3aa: CASSRGAGDGNTIYF

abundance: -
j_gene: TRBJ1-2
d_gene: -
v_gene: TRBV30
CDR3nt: TGTGCCTGGAGTTATGGTCAACGGAACTATGGCTACACCTTC
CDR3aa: CAWSYGQRNYGYTF

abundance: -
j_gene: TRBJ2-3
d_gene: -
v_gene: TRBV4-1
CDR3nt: TGCGCCAGCAGCCAAGATGGTAGGGGTACAGATACGCAGTATTTT
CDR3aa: CASSQDGRGTDTQYF

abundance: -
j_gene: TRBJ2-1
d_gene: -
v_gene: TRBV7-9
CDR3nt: TGTGCCAGCAGCCTTCAGGCGCAGGGGATTATCGAGTTCTTC
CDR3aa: CASSLQAQGIIEFF

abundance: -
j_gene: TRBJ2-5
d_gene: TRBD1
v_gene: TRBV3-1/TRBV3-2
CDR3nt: TGTGCCAGTCGCCGGGCCCATACAGGGGCAGAGACCCAGTACTTC
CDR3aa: CASRRAHTGAETQYF

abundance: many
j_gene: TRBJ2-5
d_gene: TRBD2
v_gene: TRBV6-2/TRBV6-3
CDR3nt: TGTGCCAGCAGTTACGGCGGGGCTAGCGGATACCAAGAGACCCAGTACTTC
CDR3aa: CASSYGGASGYQETQYF

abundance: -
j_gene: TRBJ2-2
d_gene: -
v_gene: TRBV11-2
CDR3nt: TGTGCCAGCAGCTTTGCAGGATTCGCCGGGGAGCTGTTTTTT
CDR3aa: CASSFAGFAGELFF

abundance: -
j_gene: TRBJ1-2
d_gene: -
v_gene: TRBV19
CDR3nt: TGTGCCAGTAGTATTGAAGCCTCCTATGGCTACACCTTC
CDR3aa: CASSIEASYGYTF

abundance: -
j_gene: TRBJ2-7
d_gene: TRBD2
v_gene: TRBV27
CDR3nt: TGTGCCAGCAGTCCCGGGGGGGGCTACGAGCAGTACTTC
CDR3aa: CASSPGGGYEQYF

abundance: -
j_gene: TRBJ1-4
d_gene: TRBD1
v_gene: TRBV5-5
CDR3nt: TGTGCCAGCAGCTCCTCCGGGACAGGGAGGGCAAAACTGTTTTTT
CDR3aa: CASSSSGTGRAKLFF

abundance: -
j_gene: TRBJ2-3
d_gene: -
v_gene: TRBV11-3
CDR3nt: TGTGCCAGCAGCTTAAGAGTAGGAGCGGAGGCAGATACGCAGTATTTT
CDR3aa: CASSLRVGAEADTQYF

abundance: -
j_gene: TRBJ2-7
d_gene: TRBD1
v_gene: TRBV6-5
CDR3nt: TGTGCCAGCCCACCCCCAGGGGGCGACGAGCAGTACTTC
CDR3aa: CASPPPGGDEQYF

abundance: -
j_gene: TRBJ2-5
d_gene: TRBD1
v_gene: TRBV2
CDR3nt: TGTGCCAGCAGTCCCTGGACAGGGCTGGAGACCCAGTACTTC
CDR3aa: CASSPWTGLETQYF

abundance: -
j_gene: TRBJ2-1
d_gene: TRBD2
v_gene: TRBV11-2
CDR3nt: TGTGCCAGCAGCTTAGATTTCCTAGCGGGGGCCCGAGTTGGTTATGAGCAGTTCTTC
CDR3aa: CASSLDFLAGARVGYEQFF

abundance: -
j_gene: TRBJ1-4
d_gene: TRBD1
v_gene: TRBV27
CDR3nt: TGTGCCAGCAGGAGGACAGGGGTTAATGAAAAACTGTTTTTT
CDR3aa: CASRRTGVNEKLFF

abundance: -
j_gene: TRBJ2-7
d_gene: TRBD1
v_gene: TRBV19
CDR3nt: TGTGCCAGTAGTATGGGACAGGGGACCGAGCAGTACTTC
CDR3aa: CASSMGQGTEQYF

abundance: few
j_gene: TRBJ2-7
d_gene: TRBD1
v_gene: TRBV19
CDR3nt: TGTGCCAGTACCCTGGGACAGGGGGCCCACGAGCAGTACTTC
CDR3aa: CASTLGQGAHEQYF

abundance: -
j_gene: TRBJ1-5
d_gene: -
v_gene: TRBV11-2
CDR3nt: TGTGCCAGCAGCTCCAACAATCAGCCCCAGCATTTT
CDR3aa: CASSSNNQPQHF

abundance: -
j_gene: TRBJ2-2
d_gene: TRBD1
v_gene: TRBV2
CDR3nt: TGTGCCAGCAGGGGACAGGGGAGAGTGGAGCTGTTTTTT
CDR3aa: CASRGQGRVELFF

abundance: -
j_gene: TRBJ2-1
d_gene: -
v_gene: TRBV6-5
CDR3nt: TGTGCCAGCAGCCGGGTGGGCAGGGGGGACAATGAGCAGTTCTTC
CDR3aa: CASSRVGRGDNEQFF

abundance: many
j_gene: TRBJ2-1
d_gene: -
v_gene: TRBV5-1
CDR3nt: TGCGCCAGCACGGGTAGCTCCTACAATGAGCAGTTCTTC
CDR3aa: CASTGSSYNEQFF

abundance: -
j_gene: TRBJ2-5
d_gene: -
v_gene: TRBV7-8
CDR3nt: TGTGCCAGCAGCCTACTAGCAGTCGAGACCCAGTACTTC
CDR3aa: CASSLLAVETQYF

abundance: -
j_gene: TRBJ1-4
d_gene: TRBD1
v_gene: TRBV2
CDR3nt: TGTGCCAGCAGTCCCGCTCCGACAGGGGTGGTTGAAAAACTGTTTTTT
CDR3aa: CASSPAPTGVVEKLFF

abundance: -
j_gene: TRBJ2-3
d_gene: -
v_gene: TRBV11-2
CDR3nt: TGTGCCAGCAGCCCCGGTTCAGATACGCAGTATTTT
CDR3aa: CASSPGSDTQYF

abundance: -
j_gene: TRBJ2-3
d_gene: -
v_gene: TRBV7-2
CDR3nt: TGTGCCAGCGTCAGGGCCTCCTATGGTACGCAGTATTTT
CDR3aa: CASVRASYGTQYF

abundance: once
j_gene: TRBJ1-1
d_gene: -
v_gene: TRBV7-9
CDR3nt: TGTGCCAGCAGCTTAAGACAGGAGAACACTGAAGCTTTCTTT
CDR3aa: CASSLRQENTEAFF

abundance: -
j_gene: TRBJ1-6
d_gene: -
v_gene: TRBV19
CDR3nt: TGTGCCAGTGCGGATTCTTCACCCCTCCACTTT
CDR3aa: CASADSSPLHF

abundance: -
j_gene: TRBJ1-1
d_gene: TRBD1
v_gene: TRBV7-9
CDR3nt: TGTGCCAGCAGCCGGCCGGGACAGGGTTTGATGAACACTGAAGCTTTCTTT
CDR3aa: CASSRPGQGLMNTEAFF

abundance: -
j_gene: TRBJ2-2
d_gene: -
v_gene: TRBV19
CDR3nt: TGTGCCAGTAGTATTATGGACGGGGACACCGGGGAGCTGTTTTTT
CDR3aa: CASSIMDGDTGELFF

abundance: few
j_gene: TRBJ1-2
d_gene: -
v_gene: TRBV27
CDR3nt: TGTGCCAGCGGCCCTGGGCTGCCCAACTATGGCTACACCTTC
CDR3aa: CASGPGLPNYGYTF

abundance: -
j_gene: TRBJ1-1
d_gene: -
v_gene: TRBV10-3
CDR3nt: TGTGCCATCAGTGAGTCGACTCGACCAGCTGAAGCTTTCTTT
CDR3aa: CAISESTRPAEAFF

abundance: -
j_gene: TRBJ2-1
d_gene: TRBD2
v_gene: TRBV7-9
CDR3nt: TGTGCCAGCAGCTCGACCGCTAGCGGGTTAGTGGGCAATGAGCAGTTCTTC
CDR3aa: CASSSTASGLVGNEQFF

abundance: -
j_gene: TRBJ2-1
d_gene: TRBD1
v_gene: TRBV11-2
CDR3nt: TGTGCCAGCAGCTTTACAGGGGGAGACTACAATGAGCAGTTCTTC
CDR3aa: CASSFTGGDYNEQFF

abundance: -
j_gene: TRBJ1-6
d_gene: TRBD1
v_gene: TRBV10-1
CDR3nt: TGCGCCAGCAGCCCAGGGACAGGAGCCCGTGGCTCCTATAATTCACCCCTCCACTTT
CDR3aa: CASSPGTGARGSYNSPLHF

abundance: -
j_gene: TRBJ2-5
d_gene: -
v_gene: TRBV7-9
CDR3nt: TGTGCCAGCAGGGGACAAAACCAAGAGACCCAGTACTTC
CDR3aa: CASRGQNQETQYF

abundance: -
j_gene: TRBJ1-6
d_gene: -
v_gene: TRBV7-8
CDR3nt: TGTGCCAGCAGCTTATACGGCAAGGGGTCACCCCTCCACTTT
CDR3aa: CASSLYGKGSPLHF

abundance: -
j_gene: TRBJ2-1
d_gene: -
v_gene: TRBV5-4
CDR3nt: TGTGCCAGCAGCTCCGTAGGGGGCTCCTACAATGAGCAGTTCTTC
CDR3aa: CASSSVGGSYNEQFF

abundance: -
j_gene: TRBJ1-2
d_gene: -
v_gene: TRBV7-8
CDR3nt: TGTGCCAGCAGCTTTAGGACGTATGGGAGTGGCTACACCTTC
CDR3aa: CASSFRTYGSGYTF

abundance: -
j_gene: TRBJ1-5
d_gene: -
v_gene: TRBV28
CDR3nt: TGTGCCAGCAGGATTACAGGGCTGGGCAATCAGCCCCAGCATTTT
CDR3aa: CASRITGLGNQPQHF

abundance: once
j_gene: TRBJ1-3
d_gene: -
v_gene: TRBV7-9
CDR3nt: TGTGCCAGCAGCCCCCAAAAATCGACAGGCCCTACTGGAAACACCATATATTTT
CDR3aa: CASSPQKSTGPTGNTIYF